This record covers a single T cell receptor (beta chain). Its antigen is still unknown. This entry comes from a study of cytomegalovirus exposure and HLA in healthy donors. PCR used 60 Vbeta primers and 13 Jbeta primers. This table comes from immunoSEQ multiplex PCR, and its TCRdb copy is limited to in-frame clones, with some not included. The table lists 150,000 or so clones. It was healthy bone marrow donors who served as donors. Study-level results: Reports credit the classifier with highly specific, highly sensitive diagnosis of cytomegalovirus status. A missense variant in DCLRE1C was later tied to TCR beta V- and J-gene trimming. Follow-up analysis seemed to connect common viral pathogens with several of the most significant clusters identified.

The material sequenced was PBMCs. The TCR originated in a woman aged 50 to 60 in good health and CMV-seronegative.

CDR3: CASSLATGIQETQYF. The CDR3 DNA follows: TGCGCCAGCAGCTTGGCCACGGGGATCCAAGAGACCCAGTACTTC. The chain uses TRBV5-1 and TRBJ2-5; maybe TRBD2 (5 bases). The V gene's germline CDR1 is SGHRS and CDR2 YFSETQ. There are 15 residues in the CDR3. V was pared by 0 bases and J by 1 base, with 10 bases between.